This T cell receptor (beta chain) was found in a study of T cells in Graves' hyperthyroidism and ophthalmopathy. Study information: At initial diagnosis, before any treatment had begun, peripheral blood was obtained. Study results and limitations: The model foresaw ophthalmopathy a median around 6.8 months prior to onset.

Notes on this clonotype: Its cognate antigen is unknown.

The CDR3 regions of TCR beta were amplified from RNA transcripts. A set of HTBI primers served as the primers for a first-round RT-PCR of the TCR CDR3. TCRdb fed the multiplex PCR reads into MiXCR, producing one record per CDR3 protein. In the table there are nearly 600,000 distinct CDR3 sequences, approximately 14% of which are singletons. Lactation, pregnancy, other autoimmune disease or uncontrolled infection excluded patients. Sequenced material: blood. This sequence was found in a woman between 18 and 30 years old with Graves' ophthalmopathy.

The DNA of the CDR3 is TGCAGTGCTAGAGACGGGGGCTACAATGAGCAGTTCTTC. Its protein is CSARDGGYNEQFF. This chain links TRBV20-1 with TRBJ2-1, with D maybe TRBD2 (6 bases). The CDR3 has 13 residues. Trimming cost V 0 bases and J 3 bases, with 6 bases left between them. From germline, CDR1 is DFQATT and CDR2 SNEGSKA (reference sequence).